Sequencing of this T cell receptor beta chain was carried out in a study of regulatory T cells in long-lasting Graves disease. The time point: newly diagnosed GD, antithyroid drugs for less than 3 months. Extracted PBMC RNA gave rise to the TCR library. Trimming cost V 5 bases and J 0 bases; bases outside gene matches: 7. The CDR3 length is 15 residues. Germline assignment: CDR1 MDHEN and CDR2 SYDVKM. Both iRepertoire HTBI primers and Arm-PCR of CDR3 regions were used to build the TCR beta libraries. One entry per CDR3 protein, called by TCRdb with MiXCR from the multiplex PCR reads. There are 440,000 or so distinct CDR3 sequences in the sample; 15% to 20% occur only once, and roughly 10% lies in the top ten. These same data were also listed under a study on T cells in Graves' hyperthyroidism and ophthalmopathy. From that paper: Ophthalmopathy could be told apart from stable hyperthyroidism with a 13 V-J model.

The source is a woman aged 25-40 years with Graves disease. The V gene is TRBV28, the J gene TRBJ2-7; 7 bases are a match to TRBD2. Sequencing used peripheral blood mononuclear cells (PBMCs), obtained at new diagnosis, from a patient treated with antithyroid drugs. The CDR3: CASSGGESFSYEQYF. In DNA form, the CDR3 reads TGTGCCAGCAGTGGGGGGGAGAGCTTCTCCTACGAGCAGTACTTC.